This T cell receptor beta chain was documented in a study of cytomegalovirus exposure and HLA in healthy donors. The PCR used 60 Vbeta and 13 Jbeta primers. Profiled with immunoSEQ multiplex PCR; TCRdb holds only in-frame clones, not every one. The table has 55,000 to 65,000 clones, 65% to 80% seen once. The TCR sequence derives from a woman between 25 and 40 years old in good health and CMV-seronegative. The sample consisted of PBMCs.

Here the CDR3 reads CAWSRTGGNTIYF. The DNA for the CDR3 is TGTGCCTGGAGCAGGACAGGGGGAAACACCATATATTTT. The chain uses TRBV30 and TRBJ1-3; 8 nucleotides agree with TRBD1. Germline V gene sequence: CDR1 GTSNPN, CDR2 SVGIG (reference sequence). V lost 3 bases to trimming and J lost 4 bases; unmatched junction nucleotides: 2. The CDR3 runs 13 residues.